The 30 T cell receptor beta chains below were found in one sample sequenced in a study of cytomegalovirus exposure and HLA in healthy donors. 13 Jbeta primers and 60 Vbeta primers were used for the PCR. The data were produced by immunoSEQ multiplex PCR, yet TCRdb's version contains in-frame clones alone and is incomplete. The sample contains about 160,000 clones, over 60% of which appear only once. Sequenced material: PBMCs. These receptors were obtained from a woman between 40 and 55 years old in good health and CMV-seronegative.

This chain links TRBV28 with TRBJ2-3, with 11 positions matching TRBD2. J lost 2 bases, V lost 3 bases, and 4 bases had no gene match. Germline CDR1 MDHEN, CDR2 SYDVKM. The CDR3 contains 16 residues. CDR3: CASSFLAGGVTDTQYF. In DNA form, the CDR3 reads TGTGCCAGCAGTTTTCTAGCGGGGGGCGTCACAGATACGCAGTATTTT.

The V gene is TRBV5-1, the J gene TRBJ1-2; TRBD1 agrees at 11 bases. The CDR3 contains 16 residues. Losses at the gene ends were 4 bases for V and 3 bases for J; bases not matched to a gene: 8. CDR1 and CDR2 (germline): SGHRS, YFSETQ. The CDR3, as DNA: TGCGCCAGCAGCATCACGCCGGGACAGGGGGACTATGGCTACACCTTC. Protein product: CASSITPGQGDYGYTF. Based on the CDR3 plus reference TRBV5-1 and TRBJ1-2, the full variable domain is KAGVTQTPRYLIKTRGQQVTLSCSPISGHRSVSWYQQTPGQGLQFLFEYFSETQRNKGNFPGRFSGRQFSNSRSEMNVSTLELGDSALYLCASSITPGQGDYGYTFGSGTRLTVV.

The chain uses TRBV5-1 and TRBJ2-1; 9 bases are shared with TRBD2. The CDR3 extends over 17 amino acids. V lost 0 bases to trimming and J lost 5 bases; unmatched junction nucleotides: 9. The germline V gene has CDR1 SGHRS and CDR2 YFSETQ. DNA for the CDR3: TGCGCCAGCAGCTTGGAGCGGGGGGCCAAAAATCACAATGAGCAGTTCTTC. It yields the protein CASSLERGAKNHNEQFF.

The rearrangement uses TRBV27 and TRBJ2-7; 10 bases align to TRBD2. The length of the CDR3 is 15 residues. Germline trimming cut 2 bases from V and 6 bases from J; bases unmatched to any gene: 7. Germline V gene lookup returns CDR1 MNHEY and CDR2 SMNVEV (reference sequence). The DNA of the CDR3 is TGTGCCAGCAGTTTAAAGCGGGGGGGCCAAGGCGAGCAGTACTTC. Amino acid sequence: CASSLKRGGQGEQYF.

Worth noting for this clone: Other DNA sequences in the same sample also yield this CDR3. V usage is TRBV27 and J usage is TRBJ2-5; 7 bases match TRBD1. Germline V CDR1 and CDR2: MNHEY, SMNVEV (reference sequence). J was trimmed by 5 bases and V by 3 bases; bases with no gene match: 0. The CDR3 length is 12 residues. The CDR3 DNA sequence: TGTGCCAGCAGTTTCAGGGGGGAGACCCAGTACTTC. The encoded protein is CASSFRGETQYF.

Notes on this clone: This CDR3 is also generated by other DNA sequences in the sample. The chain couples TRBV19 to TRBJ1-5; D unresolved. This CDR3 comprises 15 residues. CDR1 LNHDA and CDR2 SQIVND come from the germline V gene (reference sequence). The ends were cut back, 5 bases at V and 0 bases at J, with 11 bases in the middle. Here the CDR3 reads CASSAGLYSNQPQHF. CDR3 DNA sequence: TGTGCCAGTAGTGCAGGCCTCTATAGCAATCAGCCCCAGCATTTT.

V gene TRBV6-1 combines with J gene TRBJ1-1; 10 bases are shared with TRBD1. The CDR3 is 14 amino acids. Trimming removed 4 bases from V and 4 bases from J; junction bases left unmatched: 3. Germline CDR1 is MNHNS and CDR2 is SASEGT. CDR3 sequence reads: CASSGGTGVTEAFF. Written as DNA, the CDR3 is TGTGCCAGCAGTGGGGGGACAGGGGTCACTGAAGCTTTCTTT.

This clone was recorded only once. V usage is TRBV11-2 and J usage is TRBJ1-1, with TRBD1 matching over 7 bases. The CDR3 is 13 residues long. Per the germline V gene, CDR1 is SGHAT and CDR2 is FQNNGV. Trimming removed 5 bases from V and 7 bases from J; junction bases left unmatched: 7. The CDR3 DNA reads TGTGCCAGCAGCGGACGGACAGGAAGTGAAGCTTTCTTT. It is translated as CASSGRTGSEAFF.

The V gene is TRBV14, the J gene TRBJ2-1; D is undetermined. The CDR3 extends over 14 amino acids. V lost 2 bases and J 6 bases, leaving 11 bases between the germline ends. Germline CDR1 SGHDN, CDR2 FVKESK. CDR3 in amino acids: CASSQLTPINEQFF. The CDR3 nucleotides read TGTGCCAGCAGCCAATTAACCCCTATCAATGAGCAGTTCTTC.

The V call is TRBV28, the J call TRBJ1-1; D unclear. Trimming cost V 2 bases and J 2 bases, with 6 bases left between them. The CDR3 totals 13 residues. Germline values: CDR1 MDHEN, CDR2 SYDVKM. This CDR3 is CASSLTPNTEAFF. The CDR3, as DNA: TGTGCCAGCAGTTTAACTCCTAACACTGAAGCTTTCTTT.

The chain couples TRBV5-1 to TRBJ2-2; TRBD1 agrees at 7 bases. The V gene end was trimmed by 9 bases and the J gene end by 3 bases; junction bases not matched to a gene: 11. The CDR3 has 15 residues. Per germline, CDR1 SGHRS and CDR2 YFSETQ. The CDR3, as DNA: TGCGCCACCCGTACAGGGGACGTCGACACCGGGGAGCTGTTTTTT. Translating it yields CATRTGDVDTGELFF.

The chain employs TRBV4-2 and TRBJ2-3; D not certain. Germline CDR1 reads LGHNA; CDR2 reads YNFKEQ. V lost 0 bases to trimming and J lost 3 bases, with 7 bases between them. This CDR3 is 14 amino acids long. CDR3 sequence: CASSQEVDTDTQYF. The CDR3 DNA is TGTGCCAGCAGCCAAGAGGTAGATACAGATACGCAGTATTTT.

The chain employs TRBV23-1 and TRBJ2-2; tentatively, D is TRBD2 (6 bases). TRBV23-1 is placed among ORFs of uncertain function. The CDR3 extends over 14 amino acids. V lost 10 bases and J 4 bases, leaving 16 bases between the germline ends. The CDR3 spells CANPHRGSTGELFF. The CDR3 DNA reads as TGCGCCAACCCGCATCGGGGGAGCACCGGGGAGCTGTTTTTT.

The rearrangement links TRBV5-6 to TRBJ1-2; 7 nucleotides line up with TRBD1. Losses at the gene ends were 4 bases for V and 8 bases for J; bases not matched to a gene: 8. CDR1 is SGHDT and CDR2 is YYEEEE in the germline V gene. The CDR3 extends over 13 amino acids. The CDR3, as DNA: TGTGCCAGCAGCCCAGGGGGGATCGAGGGCTACACCTTC. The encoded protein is CASSPGGIEGYTF.

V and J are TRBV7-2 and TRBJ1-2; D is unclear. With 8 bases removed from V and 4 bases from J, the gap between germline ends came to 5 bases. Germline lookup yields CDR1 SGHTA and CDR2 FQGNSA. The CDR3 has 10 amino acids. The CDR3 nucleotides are TGTGCCAGCCTCCTCTATGGCTACACCTTC. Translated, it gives CASLLYGYTF.

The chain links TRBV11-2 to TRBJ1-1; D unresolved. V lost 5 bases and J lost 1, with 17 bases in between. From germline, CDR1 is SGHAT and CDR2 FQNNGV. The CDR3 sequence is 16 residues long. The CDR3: CASSRGWEFGNTEAFF. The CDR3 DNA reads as TGTGCCAGCAGCAGAGGGTGGGAATTTGGGAACACTGAAGCTTTCTTT.

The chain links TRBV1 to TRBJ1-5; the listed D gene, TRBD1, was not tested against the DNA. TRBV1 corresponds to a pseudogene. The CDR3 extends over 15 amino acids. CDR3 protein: CTSSQDATVPRAQHF. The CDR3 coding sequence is TGCACCAGCAGCCAAGATGCGACAGTGCCTCGGGCCCAGCATTTT.

CDR3 DNA: TGTGCCAGCAGCTCAATCACAGGCGACTCTGGAAACACCATATATTTT. It translates to CASSSITGDSGNTIYF. V usage is TRBV7-9 and J usage is TRBJ1-3, with D tentatively TRBD1 (5 bases). The CDR3 extends over 16 amino acids. Germline-derived CDR1 and CDR2 are SEHNR and FQNEAQ (reference sequence). The V and J ends lost 4 bases and 0 bases respectively, with 13 bases between them.

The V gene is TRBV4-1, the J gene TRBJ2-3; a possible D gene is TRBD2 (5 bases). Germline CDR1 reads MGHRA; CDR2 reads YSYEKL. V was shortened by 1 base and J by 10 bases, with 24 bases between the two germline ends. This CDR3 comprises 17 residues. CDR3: CASSQVLTPLNSAAQYF. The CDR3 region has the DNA TGCGCCAGCAGCCAAGTCCTAACCCCTTTGAATAGCGCAGCGCAGTATTTT.

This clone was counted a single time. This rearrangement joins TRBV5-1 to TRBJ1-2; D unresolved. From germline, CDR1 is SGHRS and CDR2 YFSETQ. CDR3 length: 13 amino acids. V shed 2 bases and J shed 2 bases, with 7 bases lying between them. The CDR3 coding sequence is TGCGCCAGCAGCTTATTGAGCAACTATGGCTACACCTTC. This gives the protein CASSLLSNYGYTF.

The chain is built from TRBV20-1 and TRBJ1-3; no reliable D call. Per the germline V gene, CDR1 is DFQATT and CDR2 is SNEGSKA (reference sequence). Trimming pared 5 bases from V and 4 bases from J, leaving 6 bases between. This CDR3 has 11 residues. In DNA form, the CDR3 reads TGCAGTGCTCTCCAGGGAAACACCATATATTTT. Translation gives CSALQGNTIYF.

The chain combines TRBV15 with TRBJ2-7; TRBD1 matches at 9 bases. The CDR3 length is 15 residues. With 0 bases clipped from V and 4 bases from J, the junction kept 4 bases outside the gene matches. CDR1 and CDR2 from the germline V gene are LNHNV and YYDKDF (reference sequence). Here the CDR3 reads CATSRDTDRGYEQYF. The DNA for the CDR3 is TGTGCCACCAGCAGAGATACGGACAGGGGTTACGAGCAGTACTTC.

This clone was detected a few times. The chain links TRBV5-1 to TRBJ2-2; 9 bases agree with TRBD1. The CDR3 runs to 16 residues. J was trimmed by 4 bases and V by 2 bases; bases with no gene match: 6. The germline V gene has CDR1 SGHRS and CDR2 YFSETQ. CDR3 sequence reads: CASSFDPQGATGELFF. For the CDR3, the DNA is TGCGCCAGCAGCTTCGACCCACAGGGGGCCACCGGGGAGCTGTTTTTT.

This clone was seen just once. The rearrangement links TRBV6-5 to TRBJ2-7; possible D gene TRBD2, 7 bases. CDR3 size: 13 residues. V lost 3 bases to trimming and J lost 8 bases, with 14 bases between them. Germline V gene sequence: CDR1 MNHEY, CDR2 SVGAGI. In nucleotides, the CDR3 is TGTGCCAGCAGTTATGGAGGGGGGGCTAAGCAGTACTTC. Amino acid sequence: CASSYGGGAKQYF.

Written as DNA, the CDR3 is TGTGCCAGCAGTTCTGGACTAGCGGGGGGTGATCGTAGAGAGACCCAGTACTTC. It codes for CASSSGLAGGDRRETQYF. The chain is built from TRBV27 and TRBJ2-5, with 14 bases that match TRBD2. The CDR3 spans 18 residues. V was clipped by 4 bases and J by 4 bases; unmatched bases: 11. CDR1 is MNHEY and CDR2 is SMNVEV in the germline V gene (reference sequence).

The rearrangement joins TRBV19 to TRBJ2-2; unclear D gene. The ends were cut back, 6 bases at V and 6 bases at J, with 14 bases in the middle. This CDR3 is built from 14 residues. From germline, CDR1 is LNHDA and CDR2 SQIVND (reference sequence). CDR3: CASRLRGSPGELFF. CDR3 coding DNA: TGTGCCAGTAGATTGAGAGGATCTCCCGGGGAGCTGTTTTTT.

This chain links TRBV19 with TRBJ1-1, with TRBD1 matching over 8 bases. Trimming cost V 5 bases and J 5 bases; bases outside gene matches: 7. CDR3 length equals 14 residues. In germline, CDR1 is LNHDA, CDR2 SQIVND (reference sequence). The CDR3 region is CASSYTGGRTEAFF. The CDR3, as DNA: TGTGCCAGTAGTTATACAGGGGGTAGGACTGAAGCTTTCTTT.

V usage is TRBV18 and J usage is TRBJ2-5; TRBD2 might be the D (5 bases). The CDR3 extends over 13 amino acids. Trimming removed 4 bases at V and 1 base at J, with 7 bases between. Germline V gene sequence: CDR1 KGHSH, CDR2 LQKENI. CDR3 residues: CASSLGVQETQYF. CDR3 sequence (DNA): TGTGCCAGCTCACTCGGGGTCCAAGAGACCCAGTACTTC.

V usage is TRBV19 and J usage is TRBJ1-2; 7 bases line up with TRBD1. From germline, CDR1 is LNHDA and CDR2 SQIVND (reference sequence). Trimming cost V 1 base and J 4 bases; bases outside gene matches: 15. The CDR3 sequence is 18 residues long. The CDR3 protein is CASSIVEGGFGQVYGYTF. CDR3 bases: TGTGCCAGTAGTATAGTCGAGGGTGGTTTCGGACAGGTCTATGGCTACACCTTC.

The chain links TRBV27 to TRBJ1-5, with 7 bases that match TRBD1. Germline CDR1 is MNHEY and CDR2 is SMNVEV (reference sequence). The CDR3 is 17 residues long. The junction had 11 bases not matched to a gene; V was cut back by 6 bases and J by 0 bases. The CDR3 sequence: CASRPGTAGASNQPQHF. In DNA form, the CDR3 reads TGTGCCAGCAGACCCGGGACAGCGGGGGCTAGCAATCAGCCCCAGCATTTT.